Below, one T cell receptor (beta chain) is given with its context. Its specificity is not known. Both TCR beta VDJ combination and CDR3 sequence profiling were carried out. Genomic DNA was the template for this profiling. Each CDR3 protein gets one entry after TCRdb re-called the reads with MiXCR. The sample has a few hundred thousand distinct CDR3 sequences; roughly 57% are singletons. This specimen comes from a study of CD8+CD57+ T cells in acquired aplastic anemia. On the study more broadly: An average of about 3.2 ug of DNA was obtained from sorted CD4+ and CD8+ cells. Healthy CD8+ samples averaged about 11.0 million reads.

This CDR3 has 15 amino acids. V gave up 0 bases and J gave up 7 bases, with 18 bases separating them. CDR1 and CDR2 (germline): DFQATT, SNEGSKA (reference sequence). Study outcomes and limitations: No significant difference in CD8+ Simpson's diversity was found between patients and controls. Nearly 30 CD8+ CDR3 sequences were shared between patients and controls.

This receptor was identified in a human donor in good health. This chain joins TRBV20-1 and TRBJ1-2; a possible D gene is TRBD1 (6 bases). The material sequenced was sorted CD4+, CD8+, or CD8+CD57+ T cells (not recorded which) from PBMCs. CDR3 residues: CSARDVGGASSGYTF. DNA for the CDR3: TGCAGTGCTAGAGATGTGGGGGGCGCGAGTTCTGGCTACACCTTC.